This T cell receptor (beta chain) was observed in a study of cytomegalovirus exposure and HLA in healthy donors. Turning to the study itself: The study's early data release held some 85 million unique TCRs from HLA-typed donors. Overall study results and limits: There were some 150 TCR beta chains listed as cytomegalovirus-associated.

Comments on this clone: No antigen is known for it.

PCR involved 60 Vbeta and 13 Jbeta primers. The protocol was immunoSEQ multiplex PCR, while the TCRdb copy is restricted to in-frame clones and leaves out a portion. The sample shows 150,000 to 200,000 clones, 76% of them seen only once. This CDR3 comprises 14 residues. Germline V gives CDR1 SGHDT, CDR2 YYEEEE. Trimming shortened V by 2 bases and J by 2 bases, and 10 bases separated the two germline ends. The chain links TRBV5-6 to TRBJ1-1; no clear D gene. The sequenced sample consisted of PBMCs. The sequence derives from a female donor in good health and CMV-seronegative. CDR3 in amino acids: CASSFDTANTEAFF. CDR3 sequence (DNA): TGTGCCAGCAGCTTTGACACAGCCAACACTGAAGCTTTCTTT.